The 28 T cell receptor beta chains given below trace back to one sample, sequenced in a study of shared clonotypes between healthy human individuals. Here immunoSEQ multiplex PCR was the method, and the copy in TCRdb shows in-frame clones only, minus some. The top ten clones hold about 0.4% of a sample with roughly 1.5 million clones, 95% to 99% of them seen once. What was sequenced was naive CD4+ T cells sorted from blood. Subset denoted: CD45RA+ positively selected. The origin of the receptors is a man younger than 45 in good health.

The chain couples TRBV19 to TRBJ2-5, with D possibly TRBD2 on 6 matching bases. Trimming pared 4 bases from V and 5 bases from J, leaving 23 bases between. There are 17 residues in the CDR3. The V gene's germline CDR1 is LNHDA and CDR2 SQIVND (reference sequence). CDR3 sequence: CASSTQGTAVRGETQYF. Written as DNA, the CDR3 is TGTGCCAGTAGTACACAAGGGACTGCGGTGAGAGGGGAGACCCAGTACTTC.

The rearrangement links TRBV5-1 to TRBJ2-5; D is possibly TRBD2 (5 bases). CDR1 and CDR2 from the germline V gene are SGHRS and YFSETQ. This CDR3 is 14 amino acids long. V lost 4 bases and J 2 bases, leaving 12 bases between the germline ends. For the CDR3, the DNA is TGCGCCAGCAGCCACTCCCGGGAACAAGAGACCCAGTACTTC. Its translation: CASSHSREQETQYF.

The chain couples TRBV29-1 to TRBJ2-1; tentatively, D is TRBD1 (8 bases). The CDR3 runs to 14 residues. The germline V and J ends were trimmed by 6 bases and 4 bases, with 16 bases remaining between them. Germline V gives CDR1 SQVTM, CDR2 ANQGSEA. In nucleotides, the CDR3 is TGCAGCGTCTCCGACAGGGGAGGGTACAATGAGCAGTTCTTC. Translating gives CSVSDRGGYNEQFF.

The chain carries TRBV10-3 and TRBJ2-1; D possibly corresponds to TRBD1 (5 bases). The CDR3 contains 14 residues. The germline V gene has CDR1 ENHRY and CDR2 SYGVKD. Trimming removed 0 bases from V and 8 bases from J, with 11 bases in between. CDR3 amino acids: CAISESMLGDEQFF. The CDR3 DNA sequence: TGTGCCATCAGTGAGTCGATGTTAGGGGATGAGCAGTTCTTC.

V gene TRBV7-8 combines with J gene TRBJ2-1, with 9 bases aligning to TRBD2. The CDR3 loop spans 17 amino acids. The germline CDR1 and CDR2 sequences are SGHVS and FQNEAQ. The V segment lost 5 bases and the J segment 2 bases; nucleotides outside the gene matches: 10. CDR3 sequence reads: CASSLMPSGNPYNEQFF. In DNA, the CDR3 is TGTGCCAGCAGCCTTATGCCTAGCGGGAACCCCTACAATGAGCAGTTCTTC.

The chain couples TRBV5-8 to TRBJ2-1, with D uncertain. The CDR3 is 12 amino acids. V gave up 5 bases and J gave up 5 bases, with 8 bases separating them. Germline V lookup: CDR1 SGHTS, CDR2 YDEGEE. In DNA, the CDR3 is TGTGCCAGCAGTTATCGCAACAATGAGCAGTTCTTC. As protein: CASSYRNNEQFF.

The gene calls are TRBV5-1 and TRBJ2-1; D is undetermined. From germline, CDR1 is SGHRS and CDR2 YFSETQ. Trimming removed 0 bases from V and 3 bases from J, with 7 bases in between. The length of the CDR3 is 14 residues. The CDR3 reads CASSLALNYNEQFF. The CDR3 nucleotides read TGCGCCAGCAGCTTGGCCCTCAACTACAATGAGCAGTTCTTC.

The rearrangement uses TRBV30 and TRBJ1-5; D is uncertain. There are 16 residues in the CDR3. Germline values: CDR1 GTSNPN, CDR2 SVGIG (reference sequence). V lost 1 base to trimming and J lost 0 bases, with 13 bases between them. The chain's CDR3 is CAWSALARISNQPQHF. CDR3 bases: TGTGCCTGGAGTGCCCTCGCCAGGATTAGCAATCAGCCCCAGCATTTT.

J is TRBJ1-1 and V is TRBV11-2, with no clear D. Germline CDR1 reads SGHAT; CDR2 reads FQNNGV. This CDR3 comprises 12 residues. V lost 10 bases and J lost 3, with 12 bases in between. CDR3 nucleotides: TGTGCCATTTTTTGGTGGGACACTGAAGCTTTCTTT. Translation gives CAIFWWDTEAFF.

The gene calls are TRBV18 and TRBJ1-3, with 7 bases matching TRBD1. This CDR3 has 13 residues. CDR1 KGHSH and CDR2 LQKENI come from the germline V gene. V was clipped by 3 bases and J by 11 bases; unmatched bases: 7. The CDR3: CASSPIQGTAIYF. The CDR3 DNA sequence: TGTGCCAGCTCACCTATACAGGGGACCGCCATATATTTT.

The chain's CDR3 is CASSYSSETYEQYF. CDR3 nucleotide sequence: TGTGCCAGCAGTTACTCGTCTGAGACGTACGAGCAGTACTTC. The chain combines TRBV6-5 with TRBJ2-7, with D unresolved. This CDR3 region has 14 residues. From germline, CDR1 is MNHEY and CDR2 SVGAGI. V gave up 0 bases and J gave up 4 bases, with 10 bases separating them.

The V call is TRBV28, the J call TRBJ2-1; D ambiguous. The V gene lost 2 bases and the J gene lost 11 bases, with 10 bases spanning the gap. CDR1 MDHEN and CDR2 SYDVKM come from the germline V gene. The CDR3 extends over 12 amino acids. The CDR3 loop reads CASSLSERQQFF. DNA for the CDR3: TGTGCCAGCAGTTTAAGCGAGAGGCAGCAGTTCTTC.

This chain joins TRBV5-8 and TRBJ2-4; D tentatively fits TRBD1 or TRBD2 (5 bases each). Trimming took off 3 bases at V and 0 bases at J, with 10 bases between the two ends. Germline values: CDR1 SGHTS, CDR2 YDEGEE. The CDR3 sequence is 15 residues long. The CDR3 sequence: CASSSRERAKNIQYF. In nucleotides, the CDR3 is TGTGCCAGCAGCTCCAGGGAGCGAGCCAAAAACATTCAGTACTTC.

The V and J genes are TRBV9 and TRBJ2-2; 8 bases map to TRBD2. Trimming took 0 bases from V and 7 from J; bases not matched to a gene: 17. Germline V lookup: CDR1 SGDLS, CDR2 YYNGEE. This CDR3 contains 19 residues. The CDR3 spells CASSVGWGPGGPLNGELFF. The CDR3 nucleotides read TGTGCCAGCAGCGTAGGCTGGGGCCCGGGAGGGCCGTTGAACGGGGAGCTGTTTTTT.

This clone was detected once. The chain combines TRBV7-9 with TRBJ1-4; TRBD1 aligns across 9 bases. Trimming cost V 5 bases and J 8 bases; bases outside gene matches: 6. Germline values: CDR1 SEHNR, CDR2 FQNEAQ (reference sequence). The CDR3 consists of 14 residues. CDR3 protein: CASSHRDRAEKLFF. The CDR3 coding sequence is TGTGCCAGCAGCCACCGGGACAGGGCCGAAAAACTGTTTTTT.

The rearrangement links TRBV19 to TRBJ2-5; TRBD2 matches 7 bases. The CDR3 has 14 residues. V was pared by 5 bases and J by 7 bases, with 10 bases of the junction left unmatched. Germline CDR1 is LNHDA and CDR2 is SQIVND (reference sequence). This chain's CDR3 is CASSVGLVDVTQYF. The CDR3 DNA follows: TGTGCCAGTAGTGTCGGACTAGTAGACGTGACCCAGTACTTC.

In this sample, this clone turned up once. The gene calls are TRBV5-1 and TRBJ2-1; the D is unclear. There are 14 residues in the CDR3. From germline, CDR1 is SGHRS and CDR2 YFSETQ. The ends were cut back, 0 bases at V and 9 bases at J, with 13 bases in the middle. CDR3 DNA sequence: TGCGCCAGCAGCTTGGGACTCCTCGGGCCTGAGCAGTTCTTC. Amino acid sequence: CASSLGLLGPEQFF.

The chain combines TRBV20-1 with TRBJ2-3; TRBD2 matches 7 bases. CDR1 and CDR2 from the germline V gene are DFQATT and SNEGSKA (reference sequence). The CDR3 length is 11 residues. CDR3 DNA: TGCAGGTCGGGGGGTACAGATACGCAGTATTTT. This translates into CRSGGTDTQYF.

Written as DNA, the CDR3 is TGTGCCAGCAGCCAAGATCGTCGGAAACTAGCGGCTACTAGCACAGATACGCAGTATTTT. Encoded protein: CASSQDRRKLAATSTDTQYF. The chain recombines TRBV4-2 with TRBJ2-3; 8 bases fit TRBD2. CDR1 and CDR2 (germline): LGHNA, YNFKEQ. This CDR3 contains 20 residues. J was trimmed by 0 bases and V by 0 bases; bases with no gene match: 14.

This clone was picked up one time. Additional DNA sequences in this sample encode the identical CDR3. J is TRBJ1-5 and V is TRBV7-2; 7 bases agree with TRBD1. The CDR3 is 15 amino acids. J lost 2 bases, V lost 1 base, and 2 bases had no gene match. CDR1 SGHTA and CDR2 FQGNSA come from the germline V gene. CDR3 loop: CASSLGRGGNQPQHF. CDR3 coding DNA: TGTGCCAGCAGCTTAGGCAGGGGGGGCAATCAGCCCCAGCATTTT.

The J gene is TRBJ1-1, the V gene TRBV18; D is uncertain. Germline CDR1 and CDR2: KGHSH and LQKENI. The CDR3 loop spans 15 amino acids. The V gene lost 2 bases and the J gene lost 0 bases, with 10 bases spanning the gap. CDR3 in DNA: TGTGCCAGCTCACCAGTTGGGCAGATGAACACTGAAGCTTTCTTT. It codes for CASSPVGQMNTEAFF.

In DNA, the CDR3 is TGCAGCGGCATCGGACTAGCGGACGGGCTCGAGCAGTACTTC. As protein: CSGIGLADGLEQYF. The chain carries TRBV29-1 and TRBJ2-7, with TRBD2 identical over 10 bases. Per the germline V gene, CDR1 is SQVTM and CDR2 is ANQGSEA. Trimming removed 7 bases from V and 6 bases from J; junction bases left unmatched: 12. The CDR3 runs 14 residues.

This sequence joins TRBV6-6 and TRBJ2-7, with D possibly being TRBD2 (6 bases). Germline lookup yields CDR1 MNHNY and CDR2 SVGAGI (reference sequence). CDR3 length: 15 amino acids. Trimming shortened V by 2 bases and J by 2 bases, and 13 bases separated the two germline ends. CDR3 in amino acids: CASSYRAGGTYEQYF. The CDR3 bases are TGTGCCAGCAGTTACAGGGCAGGCGGGACCTACGAGCAGTACTTC.

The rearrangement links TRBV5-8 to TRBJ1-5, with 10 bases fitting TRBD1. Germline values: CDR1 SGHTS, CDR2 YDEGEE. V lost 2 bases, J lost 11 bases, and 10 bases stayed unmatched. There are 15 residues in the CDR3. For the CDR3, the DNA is TGTGCCAGCAGCTTACCAGGGACAGGGGCCGTCACCCAGCATTTT. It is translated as CASSLPGTGAVTQHF.

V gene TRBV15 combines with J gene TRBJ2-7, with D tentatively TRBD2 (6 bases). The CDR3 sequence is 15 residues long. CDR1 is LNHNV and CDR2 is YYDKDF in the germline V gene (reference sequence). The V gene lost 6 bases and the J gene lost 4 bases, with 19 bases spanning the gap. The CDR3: CATRAPGRGKYEQYF. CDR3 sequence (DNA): TGTGCCACCAGGGCCCCCGGGAGAGGCAAATACGAGCAGTACTTC.

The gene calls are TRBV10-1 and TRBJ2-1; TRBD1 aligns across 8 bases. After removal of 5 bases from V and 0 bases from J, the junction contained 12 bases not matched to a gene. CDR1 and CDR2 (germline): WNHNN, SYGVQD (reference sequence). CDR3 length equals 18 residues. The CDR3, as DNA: TGCGCCAGCAGTTCGCAGGACAGGGCCCCCCTCTCCTACAATGAGCAGTTCTTC. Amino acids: CASSSQDRAPLSYNEQFF.

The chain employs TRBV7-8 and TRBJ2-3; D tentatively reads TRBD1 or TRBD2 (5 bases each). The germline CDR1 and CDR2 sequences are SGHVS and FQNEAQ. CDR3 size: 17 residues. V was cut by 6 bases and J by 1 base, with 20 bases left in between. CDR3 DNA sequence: TGTGCCAGCAGTCCACAAACTACATGGGGACGCACAGATACGCAGTATTTT. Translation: CASSPQTTWGRTDTQYF.

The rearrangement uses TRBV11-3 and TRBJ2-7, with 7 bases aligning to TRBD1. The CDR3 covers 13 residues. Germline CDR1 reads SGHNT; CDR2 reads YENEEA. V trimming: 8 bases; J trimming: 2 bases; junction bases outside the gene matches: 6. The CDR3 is CASQHGQAYEQYF. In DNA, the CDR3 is TGTGCCAGCCAACATGGACAGGCCTACGAGCAGTACTTC.